The 14 T cell receptor beta chains below were found in one sample sequenced in a study of T cell repertoires in cytomegalovirus infection. Each CDR3 protein is one row after TCRdb ran MiXCR on the reads. The data show 200,000 to 300,000 distinct CDR3 sequences, with less than 9.5% seen just once and about 16% held by the top ten. Sequencing used PBMCs. All receptors come from a human donor in good health (CMV status not recorded). Some clones in this sample may be carry-over from other donors' samples.

This clonotype appeared many times. The chain links TRBV12-3 or TRBV12-4 to TRBJ2-1, with 8 bases fitting TRBD2. The CDR3 is made up of 15 amino acids. The ends lost 6 bases at V and 5 bases at J; junction bases unmatched: 9. CDR3 coding DNA: TGTGCCAGCAGCCCTCGGACTAGCCGGAACAATGAGCAGTTCTTC. Encoded protein: CASSPRTSRNNEQFF.

This clonotype was detected a few times. This chain links TRBV20-1 with TRBJ2-3; possibly TRBD1 or TRBD2 for D (5 bases each). The V and J ends lost 3 bases and 2 bases respectively, with 15 bases between them. The germline V gene encodes CDR1 DFQATT and CDR2 SNEGSKA (reference sequence). The CDR3 runs to 15 residues. CDR3 DNA: TGCAGTGCTAGGAGAGAGGGGTCGGCCACAGATACGCAGTATTTT. It encodes CSARREGSATDTQYF.

This clonotype was counted at least ten times. This sequence joins TRBV19 and TRBJ1-1; D remains ambiguous. The length of the CDR3 is 13 residues. CDR1 is LNHDA, CDR2 SQIVND, per germline (reference sequence). Deletions cut 0 bases from V and 7 bases from J, with 9 bases between. The CDR3 DNA reads as TGTGCCAGTAGTATAGATCTTAAGAGTGAAGCTTTCTTT. The encoded protein is CASSIDLKSEAFF.

In its sample, this clonotype was seen a few times. The CDR3 sequence is CASKQGLNQETQYF. CDR3 DNA: TGTGCCAGTAAGCAGGGTCTGAACCAAGAGACCCAGTACTTC. The chain carries TRBV7-6 and TRBJ2-5, with a weak D call TRBD1 (5 bases). The V gene's germline CDR1 is SGHVS and CDR2 FNYEAQ. This CDR3 comprises 14 residues. Trimming left V 9 bases short and J 0 bases short, with 14 bases between.

The chain recombines TRBV30 with TRBJ1-1; D is unresolved. Trimming removed 3 bases at V and 2 bases at J, with 7 bases between. CDR3 length equals 12 residues. From germline, CDR1 is GTSNPN and CDR2 SVGIG (reference sequence). Written as DNA, the CDR3 is TGTGCCTGGAGGCTGCCCAACACTGAAGCTTTCTTT. This translates into CAWRLPNTEAFF.

This clonotype was counted at least ten times. The rearrangement uses TRBV7-2 and TRBJ2-1; 7 bases match TRBD1. The CDR3 length is 15 residues. The J segment lost 8 bases and the V segment lost 3 bases, leaving 10 bases of the junction unmatched. Germline V gives CDR1 SGHTA, CDR2 FQGNSA. CDR3 DNA: TGTGCCAGCAGCTTGGCACAGGGGTACAGGGATGAGCAGTTCTTC. Translated, it gives CASSLAQGYRDEQFF.

In this sample, this clonotype turned up many times. The chain has TRBV7-2 and TRBJ1-5; unclear D gene. Trimming shortened V by 1 base and J by 1 base, and 8 bases separated the two germline ends. This CDR3 has 15 amino acids. Per the germline V gene, CDR1 is SGHTA and CDR2 is FQGNSA. The CDR3 nucleotides are TGTGCCAGCAGCTTAGATACATCAAGCAATCAGCCCCAGCATTTT. This sequence encodes CASSLDTSSNQPQHF.

In its sample, this clonotype was seen many times. This rearrangement joins TRBV7-9 to TRBJ1-2; D possibly corresponds to TRBD1 (5 bases). V lost 2 bases and J 8 bases, leaving 9 bases between the germline ends. The CDR3 totals 12 residues. Germline V gene lookup returns CDR1 SEHNR and CDR2 FQNEAQ (reference sequence). CDR3: CASSLQGQGYTF. The CDR3 DNA reads as TGTGCCAGCAGCTTACAGGGTCAAGGCTACACCTTC.

In this sample, this clonotype turned up a few times. This chain connects TRBV29-1 to TRBJ2-7, with D possibly matching TRBD1 (6 bases). With 6 bases removed from V and 4 bases from J, the gap between germline ends came to 10 bases. This CDR3 region has 11 residues. From germline, CDR1 is SQVTM and CDR2 ANQGSEA. The CDR3 here is CSVSRGYEQYF. The CDR3 coding sequence is TGCAGCGTGTCCAGGGGTTACGAGCAGTACTTC.

This clonotype occurred many times. J is TRBJ1-5 and V is TRBV19; 7 bases map to TRBD1. From germline, CDR1 is LNHDA and CDR2 SQIVND (reference sequence). The CDR3 loop spans 15 amino acids. V was clipped by 7 bases and J by 1 base; unmatched bases: 7. The CDR3 spells CASTLQGPSNQPQHF. The DNA of the CDR3 is TGTGCCAGTACCCTACAGGGGCCGAGCAATCAGCCCCAGCATTTT.

This rearrangement joins TRBV7-9 to TRBJ1-5, with 9 bases fitting TRBD1. There are 18 residues in the CDR3. Trimming took 4 bases from V and 5 from J; bases not matched to a gene: 15. In germline, CDR1 is SEHNR, CDR2 FQNEAQ (reference sequence). This CDR3 is CASSSVPGTGKGHQPQHF. As DNA, the CDR3 is TGTGCCAGCAGCTCAGTTCCCGGGACAGGGAAGGGGCATCAGCCCCAGCATTTT.

The chain carries TRBV28 and TRBJ2-1, with D possibly being TRBD1 (6 bases). The CDR3 loop spans 15 amino acids. V was shortened by 5 bases and J by 2 bases, with 13 bases between the two germline ends. CDR1 and CDR2 (germline): MDHEN, SYDVKM. The CDR3 region is CASSRPRDTYNEQFF. The CDR3 coding sequence is TGTGCCAGCAGTCGCCCCCGGGACACCTACAATGAGCAGTTCTTC.

The chain recombines TRBV5-4 with TRBJ2-5; no clear D gene. V lost 3 bases to trimming and J lost 2 bases, with 11 bases between them. This CDR3 has 14 amino acids. Germline V gene data show CDR1 as SGHNT and CDR2 as YYREEE (reference sequence). CDR3 nucleotides: TGTGCCAGCAGCTCACGACTCCATCAAGAGACCCAGTACTTC. Translated, it gives CASSSRLHQETQYF.

This clonotype was found many times. V and J are TRBV7-2 and TRBJ1-2; D unresolved. With 3 bases removed from V and 3 bases from J, the gap between germline ends came to 14 bases. Germline V gene sequence: CDR1 SGHTA, CDR2 FQGNSA. The CDR3 is 15 amino acids. Here the CDR3 DNA reads TGTGCCAGCAGCTTCTTCCCGGGCTACGACTATGGCTACACCTTC. Amino acids: CASSFFPGYDYGYTF.